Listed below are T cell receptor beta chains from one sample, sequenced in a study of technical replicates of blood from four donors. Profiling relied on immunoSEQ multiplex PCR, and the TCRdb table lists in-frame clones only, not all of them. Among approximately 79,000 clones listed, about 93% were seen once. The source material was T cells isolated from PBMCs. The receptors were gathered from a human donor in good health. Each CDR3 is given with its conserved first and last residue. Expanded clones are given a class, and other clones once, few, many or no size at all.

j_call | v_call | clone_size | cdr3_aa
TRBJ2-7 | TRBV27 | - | CASRGGGGAYEQYF
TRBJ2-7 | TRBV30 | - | CAWAHGGLYEQYF
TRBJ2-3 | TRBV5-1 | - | CASSGVYTDTQYF
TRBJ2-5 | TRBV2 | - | CASSEDAGGPLATQYF
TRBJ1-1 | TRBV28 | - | CATKYRNTEAFF
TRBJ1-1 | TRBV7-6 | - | CASSRRDRFEAFF
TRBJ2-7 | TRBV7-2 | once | CASSPRLGQYF
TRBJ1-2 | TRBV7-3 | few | CASSLTDSTNYGYTF
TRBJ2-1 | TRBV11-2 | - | CASSLLAGGYNEQFF
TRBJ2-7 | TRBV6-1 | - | CASTYSSSYEQYF
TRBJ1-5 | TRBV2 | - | CASSEGGLVSNQPQHF
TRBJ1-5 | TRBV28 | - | CAVQTGTGVFSNQPQHF
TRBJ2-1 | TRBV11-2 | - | CASSSIVAEQFF
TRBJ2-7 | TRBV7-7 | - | CASSASGGYEQYF
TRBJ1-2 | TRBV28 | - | CASSLIRGGYTF
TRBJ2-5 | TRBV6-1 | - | CASSRTGDETQYF
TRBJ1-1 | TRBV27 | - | CASSLSSDTEAFF
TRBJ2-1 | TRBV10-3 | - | CAISESKGGRGNEQFF
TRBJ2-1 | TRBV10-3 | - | CATLTSGTYNEQFF
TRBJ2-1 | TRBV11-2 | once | CASSLDRSSYNEQFF
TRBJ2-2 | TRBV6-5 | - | CASSYYQGLTTGELFF
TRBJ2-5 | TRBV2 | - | CASGGQQETQYF
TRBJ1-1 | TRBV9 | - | CASSVAGAGAEAFF
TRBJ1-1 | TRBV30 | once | CAGFIGSSMNTEAFF
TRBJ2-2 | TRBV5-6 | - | CASSLLADTGELFF
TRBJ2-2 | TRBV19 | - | CASSAPPTGELFF
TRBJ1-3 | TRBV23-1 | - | CASSQGRDSGNTIYF
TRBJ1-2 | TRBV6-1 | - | CANGQLTYGYTF
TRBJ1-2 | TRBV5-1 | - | CASSPGQGNGYTF
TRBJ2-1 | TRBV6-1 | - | CASSENRGADSYNEQFF
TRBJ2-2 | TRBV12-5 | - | CASGLTLLDYPNTGELFF
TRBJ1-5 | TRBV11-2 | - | CASSYTRDQPQHF
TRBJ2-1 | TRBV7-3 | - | CASSFSGRGHNEQFF